The 18 T cell receptor beta chains listed next were all sequenced from one sample in a study of T cell responses to AZD1222 COVID-19 vaccine. Only in-frame clones appear in the TCRdb table, and some are missing; sequencing was by immunoSEQ multiplex PCR. The sample includes more than 65,000 clones, roughly 90% of them seen just once. Here the sequenced sample was peripheral blood, taken on day 0 of AZD1222 vaccination. These receptors came from an adult in good health.

The chain combines TRBV28 with TRBJ1-6; D might be TRBD1 (6 bases). From germline, CDR1 is MDHEN and CDR2 SYDVKM. There are 16 residues in the CDR3. Trimming left V 5 bases short and J 5 bases short, with 16 bases between. The CDR3 reads CASSPTQGRNNSPLHF. The CDR3 DNA reads TGTGCCAGCAGTCCAACACAGGGCCGAAATAATTCACCCCTCCACTTT.

This chain uses TRBV12-3 or TRBV12-4 with TRBJ2-7; D is unclear. The CDR3 length is 13 residues. V was shortened by 6 bases and J by 1 base, with 10 bases between the two germline ends. The CDR3 is CASSLMESYEQYF. In DNA form, the CDR3 reads TGTGCCAGCAGCTTAATGGAGTCCTACGAGCAGTACTTC.

The chain employs TRBV18 and TRBJ2-3; D may be TRBD1 (6 bases). Trimming pared 4 bases from V and 2 bases from J, leaving 10 bases between. The germline CDR1 and CDR2 sequences are KGHSH and LQKENI. The CDR3 consists of 14 residues. DNA for the CDR3: TGTGCCAGCTCACAAGGACAGCTCACAGATACGCAGTATTTT. It codes for CASSQGQLTDTQYF.

This chain connects TRBV6-2 or TRBV6-3 to TRBJ2-1; TRBD2 might be the D (6 bases). V dropped 4 bases and J dropped 4 bases, with 14 bases sitting between them. The germline CDR1 and CDR2 sequences are MNHEY and SVGEGT. This CDR3 contains 15 residues. The CDR3 is CASSLLAEGYNEQFF. The CDR3 DNA reads TGTGCCAGCAGTTTACTAGCTGAGGGTTACAATGAGCAGTTCTTC.

This clone has a handful of counts. The chain has TRBV29-1 and TRBJ1-3; D is undetermined. Per germline, CDR1 SQVTM and CDR2 ANQGSEA. This CDR3 comprises 11 residues. The V gene lost 4 bases and the J gene lost 10 bases, with 11 bases spanning the gap. As DNA, the CDR3 is TGCAGCGTTGCCCGGGCTGAGACCATATATTTT. It specifies CSVARAETIYF.

This clone was recorded only once. The rearrangement links TRBV7-9 to TRBJ1-3; TRBD1 might be the D (5 bases). The germline gives CDR1 SEHNR, CDR2 FQNEAQ (reference sequence). The CDR3 runs 17 residues. The V end was cut by 5 bases, the J end by 2 bases, with 19 bases between. This CDR3 is CASSAGGGTKAGNTIYF. The CDR3, as DNA: TGTGCCAGCAGCGCTGGGGGTGGGACGAAGGCTGGAAACACCATATATTTT.

The gene calls are TRBV5-4 and TRBJ2-7; TRBD2 agrees at 7 bases. CDR3 length: 17 amino acids. Germline CDR1 and CDR2: SGHNT and YYREEE (reference sequence). Trimming cost V 2 bases and J 3 bases; bases outside gene matches: 14. The CDR3 loop reads CASSFLLAAKPVYEQYF. Written as DNA, the CDR3 is TGTGCCAGCAGCTTCCTCCTAGCGGCCAAACCGGTCTACGAGCAGTACTTC. Complete variable domain (other parts from reference TRBV5-4 and TRBJ2-7): ETGVTQSPTHLIKTRGQQVTLRCSSQSGHNTVSWYQQALGQGPQFIFQYYREEENGRGNFPPRFSGLQFPNYSSELNVNALELDDSALYLCASSFLLAAKPVYEQYFGPGTRLTVT.

The rearrangement uses TRBV5-1 and TRBJ1-5; no clear D. Germline CDR1 and CDR2: SGHRS and YFSETQ. Trimming removed 4 bases at V and 3 bases at J, with 11 bases between. The length of the CDR3 is 14 residues. The CDR3 is CASSPGSTNQPQHF. The CDR3 nucleotides are TGCGCCAGCAGCCCTGGGTCTACCAATCAGCCCCAGCATTTT.

The CDR3 loop is CASSSPGLSGNTIYF. DNA for the CDR3: TGTGCCAGCAGCTCCCCCGGCCTCTCTGGAAACACCATATATTTT. The V gene is TRBV5-6, the J gene TRBJ1-3; D remains unclear. Per germline, CDR1 SGHDT and CDR2 YYEEEE. The CDR3 runs 15 residues. V lost 3 bases, J lost 0 bases, and 10 bases lay in between.

The chain has TRBV15 and TRBJ1-1; D not certain. There are 13 residues in the CDR3. With 0 bases removed from V and 7 bases from J, the gap between germline ends came to 9 bases. CDR1 LNHNV and CDR2 YYDKDF come from the germline V gene (reference sequence). Here the CDR3 reads CATSRDMMGEAFF. The CDR3 coding sequence is TGTGCCACCAGCAGAGATATGATGGGTGAAGCTTTCTTT.

This chain connects TRBV7-9 to TRBJ1-5, with D tentatively TRBD1 (5 bases). Trimming shortened V by 5 bases and J by 0 bases, and 17 bases separated the two germline ends. The CDR3 sequence is 17 residues long. Germline V gene lookup returns CDR1 SEHNR and CDR2 FQNEAQ (reference sequence). For the CDR3, the DNA is TGTGCCAGCAGCCAGGACCTGGGGGGGTATAGCAATCAGCCCCAGCATTTT. This sequence encodes CASSQDLGGYSNQPQHF. Full variable domain (rest looked up from reference TRBV7-9 and TRBJ1-5): DTGVSQNPRHKITKRGQNVTFRCDPISEHNRLYWYRQTLGQGPEFLTYFQNEAQLEKSRLLSDRFSAERPKGSFSTLEIQRTEQGDSAMYLCASSQDLGGYSNQPQHFGDGTRLSIL.

V and J are TRBV14 and TRBJ1-1; D is unclear. CDR3 length: 16 residues. CDR1 and CDR2 from the germline V gene are SGHDN and FVKESK. Trimming removed 1 base from V and 1 base from J, with 13 bases in between. The CDR3 sequence: CASSQVRQSWNTEAFF. The CDR3 DNA sequence: TGTGCCAGCAGCCAAGTAAGGCAAAGCTGGAACACTGAAGCTTTCTTT.

This clone came up once. V usage is TRBV5-1 and J usage is TRBJ1-1; possible D gene TRBD1, 6 bases. The CDR3 contains 14 residues. Germline loops: CDR1 SGHRS, CDR2 YFSETQ. V dropped 1 base and J dropped 1 base, with 8 bases sitting between them. The CDR3 nucleotides read TGCGCCAGCAGCTTGATACAGGGGAACACTGAAGCTTTCTTT. Amino acid sequence: CASSLIQGNTEAFF.

The rearrangement links TRBV18 to TRBJ1-5; D is possibly TRBD1 (5 bases). Trimming stripped 2 bases from V and 2 bases from J, with 13 bases between. The CDR3 runs to 16 residues. Germline CDR1 reads KGHSH; CDR2 reads LQKENI. The CDR3 DNA reads TGTGCCAGCTCACCAGACCAGGGATCCGGCAATCAGCCCCAGCATTTT. It encodes CASSPDQGSGNQPQHF. Full variable domain (missing parts from reference TRBV18 and TRBJ1-5): NAGVMQNPRHLVRRRGQEARLRCSPMKGHSHVYWYRQLPEEGLKFMVYLQKENIIDESGMPKERFSAEFPKEGPSILRIQQVVRGDSAAYFCASSPDQGSGNQPQHFGDGTRLSIL.

This rearrangement joins TRBV27 to TRBJ1-2, with D tentatively TRBD1 (6 bases). The CDR3 spans 15 residues. The germline CDR1 and CDR2 sequences are MNHEY and SMNVEV (reference sequence). The V gene lost 6 bases and the J gene lost 3 bases, with 17 bases spanning the gap. CDR3 nucleotides: TGTGCCAGCAGCCCTGGGGGCAGGGGAGACTATGGCTACACCTTC. Its translation: CASSPGGRGDYGYTF.

V and J are TRBV9 and TRBJ1-3; D is undetermined. Germline V gene lookup returns CDR1 SGDLS and CDR2 YYNGEE. Trimming removed 0 bases at V and 6 bases at J, with 7 bases between. This CDR3 contains 13 residues. The CDR3 loop reads CASSVGLKNTIYF. The CDR3 DNA sequence: TGTGCCAGCAGCGTAGGACTGAAAAACACCATATATTTT.

In its sample, this clone was seen once. This chain links TRBV28 with TRBJ1-1; a possible D gene is TRBD1 (6 bases). Trimming removed 1 base from V and 7 bases from J, with 16 bases in between. The CDR3 runs 15 residues. The germline CDR1 and CDR2 sequences are MDHEN and SYDVKM. CDR3: CASSLSSAGGGEAFF. For the CDR3, the DNA is TGTGCCAGCAGTTTATCCTCAGCCGGGGGCGGTGAAGCTTTCTTT.

The chain combines TRBV18 with TRBJ2-7; 9 bases are shared with TRBD1. Germline trimming cut 2 bases from V and 8 bases from J; bases unmatched to any gene: 10. CDR1 KGHSH and CDR2 LQKENI come from the germline V gene. The CDR3 consists of 15 residues. CDR3 DNA: TGTGCCAGCTCACCAAGCCGGGACAGGGACCTCAAGCAGTACTTC. Its translation is CASSPSRDRDLKQYF. The variable domain in full, completed from reference TRBV18 and TRBJ2-7, reads NAGVMQNPRHLVRRRGQEARLRCSPMKGHSHVYWYRQLPEEGLKFMVYLQKENIIDESGMPKERFSAEFPKEGPSILRIQQVVRGDSAAYFCASSPSRDRDLKQYFGPGTRLTVT.